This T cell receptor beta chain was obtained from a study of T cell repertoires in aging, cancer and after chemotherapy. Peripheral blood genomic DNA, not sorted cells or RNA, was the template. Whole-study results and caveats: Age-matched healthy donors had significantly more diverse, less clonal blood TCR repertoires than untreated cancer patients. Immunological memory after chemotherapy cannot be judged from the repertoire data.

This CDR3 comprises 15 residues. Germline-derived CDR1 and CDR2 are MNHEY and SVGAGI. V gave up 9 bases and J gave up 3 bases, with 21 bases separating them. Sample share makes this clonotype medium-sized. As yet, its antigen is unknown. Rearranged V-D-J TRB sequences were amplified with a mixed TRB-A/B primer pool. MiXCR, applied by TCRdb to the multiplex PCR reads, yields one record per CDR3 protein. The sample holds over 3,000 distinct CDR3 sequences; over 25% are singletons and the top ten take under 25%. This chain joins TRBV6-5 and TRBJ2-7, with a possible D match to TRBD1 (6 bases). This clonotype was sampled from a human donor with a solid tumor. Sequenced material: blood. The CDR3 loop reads CARLGAGPHDYEQYF. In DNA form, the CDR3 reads TGTGCCAGATTGGGGGCGGGTCCGCATGACTACGAGCAGTACTTC.